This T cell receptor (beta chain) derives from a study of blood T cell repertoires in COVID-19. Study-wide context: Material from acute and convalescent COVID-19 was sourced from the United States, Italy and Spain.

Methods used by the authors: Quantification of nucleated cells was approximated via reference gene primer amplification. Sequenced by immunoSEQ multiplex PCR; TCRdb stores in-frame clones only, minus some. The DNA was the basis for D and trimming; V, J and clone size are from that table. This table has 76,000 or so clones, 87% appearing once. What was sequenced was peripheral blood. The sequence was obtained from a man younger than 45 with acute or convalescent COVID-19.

CDR3 loop: CASSLDGTGRTGELFF. The CDR3 DNA is TGTGCCAGCTCCCTAGATGGGACAGGGAGGACCGGGGAGCTGTTTTTT. V usage is TRBV7-3 and J usage is TRBJ2-2; 9 nucleotides agree with TRBD1. The length of the CDR3 is 16 residues. Germline V gene sequence: CDR1 SGHTA, CDR2 FQGTGA. Unmatched junction bases numbered 12, after V lost 8 bases and J lost 5 bases.